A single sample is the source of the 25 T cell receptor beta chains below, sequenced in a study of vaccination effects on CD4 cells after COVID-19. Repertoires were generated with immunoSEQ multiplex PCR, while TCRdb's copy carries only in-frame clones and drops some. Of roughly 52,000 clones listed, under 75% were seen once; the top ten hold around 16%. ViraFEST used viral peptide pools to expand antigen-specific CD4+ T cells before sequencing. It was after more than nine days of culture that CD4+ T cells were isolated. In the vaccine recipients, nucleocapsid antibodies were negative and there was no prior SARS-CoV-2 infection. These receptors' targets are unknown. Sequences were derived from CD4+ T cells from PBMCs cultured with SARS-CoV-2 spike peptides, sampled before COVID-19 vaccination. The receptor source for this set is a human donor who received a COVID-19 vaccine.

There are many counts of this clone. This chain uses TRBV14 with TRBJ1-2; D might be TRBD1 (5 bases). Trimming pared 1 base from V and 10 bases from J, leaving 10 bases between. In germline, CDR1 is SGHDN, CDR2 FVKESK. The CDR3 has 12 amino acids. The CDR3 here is CASSQVGRSYTF. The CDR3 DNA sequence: TGTGCCAGCAGCCAAGTGGGGCGGTCCTACACCTTC.

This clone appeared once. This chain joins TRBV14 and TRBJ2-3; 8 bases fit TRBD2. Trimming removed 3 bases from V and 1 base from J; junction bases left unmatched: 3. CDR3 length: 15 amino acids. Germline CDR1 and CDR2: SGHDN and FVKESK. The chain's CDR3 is CASSQPLAGTDTQYF. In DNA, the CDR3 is TGTGCCAGCAGCCAGCCACTAGCGGGCACAGATACGCAGTATTTT.

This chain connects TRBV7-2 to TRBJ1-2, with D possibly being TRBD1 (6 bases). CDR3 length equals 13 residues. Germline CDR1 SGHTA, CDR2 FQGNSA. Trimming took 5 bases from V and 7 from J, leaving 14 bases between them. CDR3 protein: CASSQQGRGGYTF. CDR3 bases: TGTGCCAGCAGCCAACAGGGAAGGGGTGGCTACACCTTC.

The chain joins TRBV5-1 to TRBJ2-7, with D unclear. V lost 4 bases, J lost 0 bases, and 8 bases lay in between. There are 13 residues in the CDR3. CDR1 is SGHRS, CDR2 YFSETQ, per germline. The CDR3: CASSLDTSYEQYF. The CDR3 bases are TGCGCCAGCAGCCTGGATACCTCCTACGAGCAGTACTTC.

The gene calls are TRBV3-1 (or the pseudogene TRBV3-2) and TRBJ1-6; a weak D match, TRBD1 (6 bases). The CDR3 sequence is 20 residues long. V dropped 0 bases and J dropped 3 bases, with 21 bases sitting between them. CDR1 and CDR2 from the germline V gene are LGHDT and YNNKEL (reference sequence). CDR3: CASSQEGAGRLPDYNSPLHF. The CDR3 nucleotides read TGTGCCAGCAGCCAAGAGGGGGCTGGACGGCTCCCGGACTATAATTCACCCCTCCACTTT.

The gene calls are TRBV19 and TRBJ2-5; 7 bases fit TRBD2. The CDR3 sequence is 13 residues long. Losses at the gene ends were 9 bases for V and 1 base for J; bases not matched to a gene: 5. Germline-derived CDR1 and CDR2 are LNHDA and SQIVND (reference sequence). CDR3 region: CASSGTGQETQYF. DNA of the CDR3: TGTGCCAGCAGCGGGACTGGCCAAGAGACCCAGTACTTC.

The CDR3 loop is CASSQDPGGLAKNIQYF. CDR3 coding DNA: TGCGCCAGCAGCCAAGACCCCGGGGGGCTAGCCAAAAACATTCAGTACTTC. The chain carries TRBV4-1 and TRBJ2-4, with D maybe TRBD2 (7 bases). V lost 0 bases and J 0 bases, leaving 12 bases between the germline ends. The germline V gene has CDR1 MGHRA and CDR2 YSYEKL. The CDR3 loop spans 17 amino acids.

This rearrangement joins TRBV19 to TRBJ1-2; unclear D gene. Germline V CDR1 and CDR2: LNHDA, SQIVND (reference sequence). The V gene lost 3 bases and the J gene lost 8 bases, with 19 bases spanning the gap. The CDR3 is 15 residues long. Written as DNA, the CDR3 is TGTGCCAGTAGTATCCCCTCGGCGGCGGGCCGGGGCTACACCTTC. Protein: CASSIPSAAGRGYTF.

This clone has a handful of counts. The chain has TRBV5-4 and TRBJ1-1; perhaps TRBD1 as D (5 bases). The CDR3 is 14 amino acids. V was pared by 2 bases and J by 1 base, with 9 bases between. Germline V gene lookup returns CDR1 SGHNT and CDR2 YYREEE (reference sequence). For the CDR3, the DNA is TGTGCCAGCAGCTTTGGGGCCAGGAACACTGAAGCTTTCTTT. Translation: CASSFGARNTEAFF. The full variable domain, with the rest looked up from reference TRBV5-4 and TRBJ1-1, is ETGVTQSPTHLIKTRGQQVTLRCSSQSGHNTVSWYQQALGQGPQFIFQYYREEENGRGNFPPRFSGLQFPNYSSELNVNALELDDSALYLCASSFGARNTEAFFGQGTRLTVV.

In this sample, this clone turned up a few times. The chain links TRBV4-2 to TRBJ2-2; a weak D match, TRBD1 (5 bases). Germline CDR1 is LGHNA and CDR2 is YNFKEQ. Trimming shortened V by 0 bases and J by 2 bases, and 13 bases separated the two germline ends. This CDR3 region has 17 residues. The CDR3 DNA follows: TGTGCCAGCAGCCAAGAGGCAGGGAACTTTAACACCGGGGAGCTGTTTTTT. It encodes CASSQEAGNFNTGELFF.

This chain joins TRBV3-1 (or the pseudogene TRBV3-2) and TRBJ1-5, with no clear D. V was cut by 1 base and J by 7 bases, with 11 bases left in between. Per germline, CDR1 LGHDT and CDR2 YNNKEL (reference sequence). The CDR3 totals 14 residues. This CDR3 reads CASSQVVRSQPQHF. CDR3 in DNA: TGTGCCAGCAGCCAAGTGGTTCGTAGCCAGCCCCAGCATTTT.

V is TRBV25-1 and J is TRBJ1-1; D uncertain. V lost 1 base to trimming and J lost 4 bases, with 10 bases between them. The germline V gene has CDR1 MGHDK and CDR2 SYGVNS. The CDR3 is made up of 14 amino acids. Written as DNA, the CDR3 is TGTGCCAGCAGTGAATCTAGACAACTCACTGAAGCTTTCTTT. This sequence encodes CASSESRQLTEAFF.

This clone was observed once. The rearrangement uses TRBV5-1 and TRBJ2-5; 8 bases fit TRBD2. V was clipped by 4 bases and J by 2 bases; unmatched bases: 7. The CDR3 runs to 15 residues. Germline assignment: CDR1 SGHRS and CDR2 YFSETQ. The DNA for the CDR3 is TGCGCCAGCAGCGGTAGCGGGGCACGTCAAGAGACCCAGTACTTC. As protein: CASSGSGARQETQYF.

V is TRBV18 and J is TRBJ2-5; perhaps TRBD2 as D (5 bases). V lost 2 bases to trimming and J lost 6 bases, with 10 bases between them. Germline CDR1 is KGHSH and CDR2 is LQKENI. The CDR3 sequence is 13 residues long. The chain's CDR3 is CASSPGGRQTQYF. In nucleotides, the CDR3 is TGTGCCAGCTCACCAGGAGGCAGGCAGACCCAGTACTTC.

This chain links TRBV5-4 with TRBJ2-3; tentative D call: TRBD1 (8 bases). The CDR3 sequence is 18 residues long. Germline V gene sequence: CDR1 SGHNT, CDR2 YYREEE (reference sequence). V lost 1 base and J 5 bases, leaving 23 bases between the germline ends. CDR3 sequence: CASSLTTKGQGGGDTQYF. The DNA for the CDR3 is TGTGCCAGCAGCTTGACGACTAAAGGACAGGGCGGGGGAGATACGCAGTATTTT.

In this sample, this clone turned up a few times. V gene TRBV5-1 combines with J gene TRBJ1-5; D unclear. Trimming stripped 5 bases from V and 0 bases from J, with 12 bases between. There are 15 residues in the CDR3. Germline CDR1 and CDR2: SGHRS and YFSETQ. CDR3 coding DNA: TGCGCCAGCAGTCAAACAGACTCTAGCAATCAGCCCCAGCATTTT. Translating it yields CASSQTDSSNQPQHF.

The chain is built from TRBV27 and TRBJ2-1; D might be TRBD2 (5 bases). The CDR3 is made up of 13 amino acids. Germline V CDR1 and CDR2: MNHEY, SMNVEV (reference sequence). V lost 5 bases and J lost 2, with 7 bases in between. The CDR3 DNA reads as TGTGCCAGCAGTCGGGGTGCCTACAATGAGCAGTTCTTC. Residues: CASSRGAYNEQFF.

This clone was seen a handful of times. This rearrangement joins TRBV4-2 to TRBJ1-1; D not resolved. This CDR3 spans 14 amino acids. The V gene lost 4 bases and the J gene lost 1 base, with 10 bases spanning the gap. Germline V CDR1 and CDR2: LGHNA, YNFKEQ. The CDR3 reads CASSPSARNTEAFF. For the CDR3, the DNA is TGTGCCAGCAGCCCCAGCGCAAGGAACACTGAAGCTTTCTTT.

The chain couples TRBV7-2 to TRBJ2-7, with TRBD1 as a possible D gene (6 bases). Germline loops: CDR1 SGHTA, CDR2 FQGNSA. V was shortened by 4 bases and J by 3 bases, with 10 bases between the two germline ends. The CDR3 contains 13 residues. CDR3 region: CASSSQGYYEQYF. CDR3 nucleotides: TGTGCCAGCAGCTCTCAGGGGTACTACGAGCAGTACTTC.

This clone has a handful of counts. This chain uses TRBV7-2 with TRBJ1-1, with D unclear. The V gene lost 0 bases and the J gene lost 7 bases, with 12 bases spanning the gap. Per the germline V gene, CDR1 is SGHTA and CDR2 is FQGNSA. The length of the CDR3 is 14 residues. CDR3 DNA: TGTGCCAGCAGCTTAGCGTTTGTCGGGAGTGAAGCTTTCTTT. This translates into CASSLAFVGSEAFF.

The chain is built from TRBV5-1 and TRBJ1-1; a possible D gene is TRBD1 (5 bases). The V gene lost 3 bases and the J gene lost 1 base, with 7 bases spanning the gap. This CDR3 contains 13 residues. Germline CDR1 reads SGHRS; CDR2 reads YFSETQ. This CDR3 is CASSYDRNTEAFF. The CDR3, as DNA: TGCGCCAGCAGCTACGACAGGAACACTGAAGCTTTCTTT.

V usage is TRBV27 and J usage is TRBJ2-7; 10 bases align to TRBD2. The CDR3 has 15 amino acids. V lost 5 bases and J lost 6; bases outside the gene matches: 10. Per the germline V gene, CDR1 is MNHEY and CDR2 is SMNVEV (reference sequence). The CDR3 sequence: CASSPRRASGSEQYF. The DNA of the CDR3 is TGTGCCAGCAGTCCTCGGAGGGCTAGCGGGAGCGAGCAGTACTTC.

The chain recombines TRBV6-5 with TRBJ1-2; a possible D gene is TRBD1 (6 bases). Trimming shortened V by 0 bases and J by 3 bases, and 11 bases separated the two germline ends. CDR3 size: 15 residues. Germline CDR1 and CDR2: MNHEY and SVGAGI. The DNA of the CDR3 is TGTGCCAGCAGTTACTCGTGGGGGCCCGACTATGGCTACACCTTC. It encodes CASSYSWGPDYGYTF.

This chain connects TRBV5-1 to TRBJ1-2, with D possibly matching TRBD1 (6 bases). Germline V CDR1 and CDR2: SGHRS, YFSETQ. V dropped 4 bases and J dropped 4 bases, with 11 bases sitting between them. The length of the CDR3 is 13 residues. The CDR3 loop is CASSPGQIYGYTF. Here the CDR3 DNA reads TGCGCCAGCAGCCCCGGACAGATCTATGGCTACACCTTC.

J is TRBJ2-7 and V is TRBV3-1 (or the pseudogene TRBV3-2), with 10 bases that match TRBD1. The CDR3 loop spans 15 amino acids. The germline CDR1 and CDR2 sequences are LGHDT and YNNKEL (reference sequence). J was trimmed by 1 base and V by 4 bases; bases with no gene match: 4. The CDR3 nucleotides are TGTGCCAGCAGCCTACCGGGACAGGGGTCCTACGAGCAGTACTTC. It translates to CASSLPGQGSYEQYF.